Following are 18 T cell receptor beta chains from one sample sequenced in a study of read filtering for tumor transcriptome and immune sequencing (TCRdb year 2020). Instrument on record: Illumina HiSeq 4000. Starting from approximately 400 ng RNA, TCR libraries were constructed with the Immunoverse kit using molecular barcoded adaptors that cover the alpha/delta and beta/gamma chains. TCRdb reprocessing: public reads trimmed at Q25 with fastp, clones called with MiXCR, in-frame beta chains kept. Rows are combined by CDR3 protein, so each entry shows the most common genes and DNA. The sample records roughly 68,000 distinct CDR3 sequences, approximately 13% of which are singletons. About 44% of the sample goes to the ten largest clones. Sequenced material: a population of CD138-negative cells sorted from bone marrow. According to the study, the label for this sample's cell subset or site signals: bone marrow mononuclear cells depleted of CD138+ plasma/myeloma cells by negative magnetic selection. All receptors come from a donor at least 40 years old with multiple myeloma.

There are many counts of this clonotype. This chain uses TRBV18 with TRBJ1-6; TRBD1 aligns across 10 bases. Per the germline V gene, CDR1 is KGHSH and CDR2 is LQKENI. CDR3 length equals 15 residues. V shed 5 bases, J shed 6 bases, and the junction held 4 bases outside the gene matches. The CDR3 loop reads CASSVGTGVNSPLHF. The DNA of the CDR3 is TGTGCCAGCTCAGTTGGGACAGGGGTTAATTCACCCCTCCACTTT.

The J gene is TRBJ2-3, the V gene TRBV12-5, with 15 bases identical to TRBD2. V lost 6 bases, J lost 2 bases, and 12 bases stayed unmatched. Per the germline V gene, CDR1 is LGHNT and CDR2 is FRNRAP. CDR3 length: 19 residues. The CDR3 spells CASGHLGLAGGPITDTQYF. The CDR3 DNA reads as TGTGCTAGTGGGCACCTCGGACTAGCGGGAGGGCCGATCACAGATACGCAGTATTTT.

This clonotype was observed at least ten times. The chain uses TRBV6-5 and TRBJ1-4; D is uncertain. Trimming cost V 6 bases and J 0 bases, with 8 bases left between them. This CDR3 is built from 14 residues. CDR1 is MNHEY and CDR2 is SVGAGI in the germline V gene. The CDR3 DNA is TGTGCCAGCAGCCCGCTTACAACTAATGAAAAACTGTTTTTT. Amino acid sequence: CASSPLTTNEKLFF.

In its sample, this clonotype was seen many times. The chain combines TRBV3-1 with TRBJ2-7, with a weak D call TRBD1 (6 bases). Germline V CDR1 and CDR2: LGHDT, YNNKEL (reference sequence). Trimming shortened V by 1 base and J by 10 bases, and 17 bases separated the two germline ends. The CDR3 has 14 amino acids. CDR3 region: CASSQVPQGKEQYF. The CDR3 DNA reads TGTGCCAGCAGCCAAGTACCACAGGGAAAAGAACAGTACTTC.

This clonotype was observed many times. V is TRBV13 and J is TRBJ2-7; 8 bases align to TRBD2. The CDR3 length is 14 residues. Losses at the gene ends were 5 bases for V and 2 bases for J; bases not matched to a gene: 5. In germline, CDR1 is PRHDT, CDR2 FYEKMQ (reference sequence). CDR3 loop: CASSPRLATYEQYF. CDR3 coding DNA: TGTGCCAGCAGCCCAAGACTAGCGACCTACGAGCAGTACTTC.

V and J are TRBV4-3 and TRBJ2-7; D may be TRBD1 or TRBD2 (6 bases each). With 1 base removed from V and 3 bases from J, the gap between germline ends came to 16 bases. CDR3 length: 16 amino acids. CDR1 LGHNA and CDR2 YSLEER come from the germline V gene. CDR3 loop: CASSQGAGAEGYEQYF. The CDR3 bases are TGCGCCAGCAGCCAAGGGGCAGGGGCGGAGGGCTACGAGCAGTACTTC.

There are a few counts of this clonotype. The conserved final phenylalanine or tryptophan is absent from the CDR3, which likely points to a read error. The chain joins TRBV20-1 to TRBJ2-1, with D tentatively TRBD2 (7 bases). Germline V CDR1 and CDR2: DFQATT, SNEGSKA (reference sequence). With 0 bases removed from V and 2 bases from J, the gap between germline ends came to 17 bases. This CDR3 has 17 residues. In nucleotides, the CDR3 is TGCAGTGCTAGAGATCTGCGGTCGGGGGGCACCTACAATGAGCAGTTCCTC. Translating it yields CSARDLRSGGTYNEQFL.

This clonotype has a count of ten or more. This chain links TRBV6-5 with TRBJ2-1; TRBD1 aligns across 8 bases. The CDR3 extends over 16 amino acids. After removal of 0 bases from V and 6 bases from J, the junction contained 7 bases not matched to a gene. Germline assignment: CDR1 MNHEY and CDR2 SVGAGI. CDR3: CASSYSLDRVGNEQFF. CDR3 nucleotides: TGTGCCAGCAGTTACTCGCTGGACAGGGTAGGCAATGAGCAGTTCTTC.

The table lists this clonotype with many counts. The chain links TRBV20-1 to TRBJ1-1; D is undetermined. V was cut by 1 base and J by 1 base, with 4 bases left in between. Germline V gene sequence: CDR1 DFQATT, CDR2 SNEGSKA (reference sequence). This CDR3 spans 12 amino acids. This chain's CDR3 is CSARVGNTEAFF. DNA for the CDR3: TGCAGTGCTAGAGTGGGGAACACTGAAGCTTTCTTT.

This clonotype was picked up many times. The chain links TRBV18 to TRBJ1-5; D is perhaps TRBD1 (6 bases). The V gene's germline CDR1 is KGHSH and CDR2 LQKENI. V shed 6 bases and J shed 2 bases, with 11 bases lying between them. This CDR3 comprises 14 residues. The CDR3 loop reads CASSRDIGNQPQHF. CDR3 nucleotide sequence: TGTGCCAGCTCCCGGGACATCGGCAATCAGCCCCAGCATTTT.

The chain joins TRBV11-2 to TRBJ2-1; weak D call: TRBD2 (6 bases). Trimming removed 5 bases at V and 0 bases at J, with 17 bases between. Germline-derived CDR1 and CDR2 are SGHAT and FQNNGV. The length of the CDR3 is 17 residues. CDR3 in amino acids: CASSRGGALSSYNEQFF. The CDR3 bases are TGTGCCAGCAGCCGCGGAGGGGCTCTTAGCTCCTACAATGAGCAGTTCTTC.

The V gene is TRBV11-2, the J gene TRBJ1-3; D ambiguous. The germline CDR1 and CDR2 sequences are SGHAT and FQNNGV. Trimming shortened V by 1 base and J by 0 bases, and 7 bases separated the two germline ends. CDR3 length: 15 amino acids. CDR3 protein: CASSLGPSSGNTIYF. The CDR3 DNA is TGTGCCAGCAGCTTAGGCCCCAGCTCTGGAAACACCATATATTTT.

This clonotype has at least ten counts. This sequence joins TRBV3-1 and TRBJ2-7; D not resolved. The V end was cut by 2 bases, the J end by 7 bases, with 6 bases between. The CDR3 has 11 amino acids. The V gene's germline CDR1 is LGHDT and CDR2 YNNKEL (reference sequence). CDR3 in DNA: TGTGCCAGCAGCCAAACCTGGGAGCAGTACTTC. It encodes CASSQTWEQYF.

This clonotype was found many times. This chain joins TRBV5-5 and TRBJ1-5; D unresolved. This CDR3 has 14 amino acids. In germline, CDR1 is SGHKS, CDR2 YYEKEE (reference sequence). V dropped 1 base and J dropped 0 bases, with 5 bases sitting between them. In DNA, the CDR3 is TGTGCCAGCAGCTTGCAGAATAGCAATCAGCCCCAGCATTTT. This gives the protein CASSLQNSNQPQHF.

This clonotype came up many times. This chain connects TRBV18 to TRBJ2-3; TRBD1 matches 11 bases. This CDR3 is built from 17 residues. Trimming removed 0 bases from V and 4 bases from J; junction bases left unmatched: 6. Germline CDR1 reads KGHSH; CDR2 reads LQKENI. The CDR3 DNA follows: TGTGCCAGCTCACCACCAAGAGGACAGGGGGCTGCAGATACGCAGTATTTT. It encodes CASSPPRGQGAADTQYF.

This clonotype showed up many times. V and J are TRBV6-4 and TRBJ2-5; 10 nucleotides match TRBD1. Germline loops: CDR1 MRHNA, CDR2 SNTAGT. The CDR3 covers 17 residues. Germline trimming cut 4 bases from V and 4 bases from J; bases unmatched to any gene: 12. CDR3 DNA sequence: TGTGCCAGCAGTGTAGTCCCGGGACAGGGGAGCACAGAGACCCAGTACTTC. Amino acid sequence: CASSVVPGQGSTETQYF.

This chain links TRBV5-6 with TRBJ2-7; 7 bases are a match to TRBD1. Germline V gene data show CDR1 as SGHDT and CDR2 as YYEEEE. V gave up 4 bases and J gave up 3 bases; unmatched junction bases: 10. This CDR3 is built from 15 residues. CDR3: CASSARDSTNYEQYF. In DNA form, the CDR3 reads TGTGCCAGCAGCGCCCGGGACAGTACGAACTACGAGCAGTACTTC.

This clonotype came up many times. The rearrangement uses TRBV5-4 and TRBJ1-5; D ambiguous. There are 14 residues in the CDR3. Per the germline V gene, CDR1 is SGHNT and CDR2 is YYREEE (reference sequence). V lost 0 bases and J lost 5, with 9 bases in between. CDR3 region: CASSLGPTYQPQHF. As DNA, the CDR3 is TGTGCCAGCAGCTTGGGCCCTACATATCAGCCCCAGCATTTT.